This entry features one T cell receptor beta chain sequence. This entry is derived from a study of blood T cell repertoires in COVID-19. As for the study in general: The origin of the acute and convalescent COVID-19 samples was the United States, Italy and Spain. Nucleic acid was either cDNA or gDNA, and it came from T cells, B-cell-depleted T cells, or PBMCs.

Source study methods: Nucleated cell number was recorded as an estimate derived from reference gene primer amplification. Some clones are missing from TCRdb's copy, which holds only in-frame ones; the method was immunoSEQ multiplex PCR. The D gene and trimming were derived from the DNA, and the V and J assignments and clone size from that table. The sample lists 25,000 to 35,000 clones; around 87% were seen once. The length of the CDR3 is 13 residues. V lost 5 bases and J 7 bases, leaving 15 bases between the germline ends. In germline, CDR1 is LNHDA, CDR2 SQIVND (reference sequence). This clonotype was sampled from a human donor in a cohort sampled during active COVID-19. The donor label of this sample is uncertain. Source material: peripheral blood. The chain joins TRBV19 to TRBJ2-7; possibly TRBD1 for D (6 bases). CDR3 protein: CASSVRTGSEQYF. CDR3 in DNA: TGTGCCAGTAGTGTCCGAACAGGGAGTGAGCAGTACTTC.